This T cell receptor (beta chain) is drawn from a study of human T cells and chemical hapten exposure (dated by TCRdb to 2020 to 2022). Background for the entire study: For sensitization, 2% DPC in acetone was applied to a roughly 2 cm by roughly 2 cm area of upper inner arm skin. Throughout the study period of around 25 weeks, patients also received therapeutic DPC doses to the scalp every week. Patch testing on the upper back used Finn chambers containing 0.01% DPC, with scoring done after 6 days according to International Contact Dermatitis Research Group standards. The patient cohort, mostly female, included alopecia areata with under or over 50% scalp involvement, alopecia totalis and alopecia universalis. Libraries were pooled for sequencing, and per-sample TCR yields varied mainly because of small differences in library volumes within the pool. This study followed changes in the peripheral blood TCR repertoire in vivo during primary and secondary sensitization of alopecia patients to the hapten diphenylcyclopropenone (DPC). Blood samples were taken from patients before sensitization (week 0) and at 2, 6 and about 24 weeks after DPC sensitization. Under 30 alopecia patients gave blood for TCR sequencing at one to four time points (pre-sensitization, 2, 6 and 24 weeks). Study-level results and caveats: Repeated subsampling changed both the strength of the expansion versus patch-test correlation and the threshold at which that correlation became significant. Because all patients had alopecia, a presumed autoimmune disease, the immune response of the patients might differ from that of healthy individuals. Significantly more large CDR3 similarity clusters were formed by expanded TCRs than by pre-sensitization or healthy control sets, consistent with antigen-driven responses. Patch test score correlated positively with the number of PT1 expanded TCRs, reaching significance at thresholds 8, 16 and 32 but not at 4. The number of TCRs above 1 in 1000 frequency did not change with DPC sensitization; there was no evidence of global repertoire structure alterations.

The time point label corresponds to: pre-sensitization, week 0. According to the study, the label for this sample's treatment or condition signals: therapeutic diphenylcyclopropenone sensitization with weekly scalp DPC. Blood at each patch-test visit was drawn before the patch test was applied. Eligible patients were aged 18 to 70, diagnosed with alopecia, deemed suitable for DPC therapy, and excluded if pregnant. Unfractionated whole blood was collected in Tempus Blood RNA tubes, and total RNA was extracted from that blood. The germline V gene (reference sequence) provides CDR1 LGHDT and CDR2 YNNKEL. V and J are trimmed by 7 bases and 3 bases, and the gene matches miss 7 bases of the junction. The CDR3 spans 14 residues, from the cysteine through the phenylalanine. This entry keeps only the CDR3 DNA: 42 bases, framed from base 1. Library generation was performed with RACE. Instrument used: NextSeq 500. Library preparation attached unique molecular identifiers to individual cDNA molecules for quantitative, reproducible TCR counting. From each blood RNA sample, both TCR alpha and TCR beta chains were sequenced. The original methods were these. The median number of TCRs per sample was 95,638, ranging from roughly 23,224 to 690,600. The Decombinator software suite was used to annotate V, J and CDR3 in the TCR reads. To make PS versus PT1 abundance plots, every sample was subsampled to the same number of TCRs (28,000). TCRs were defined as expanded if absent before sensitization and observed at least eight times at the 2-week time point. TCRdb's own reprocessing of the public reads used fastp at Q25 and MiXCR and kept productive beta chains. Records with the same CDR3 protein are collapsed into one entry carrying the most frequent genes and DNA. The V and J calls and clone size come from TCRdb's table, not from the authors' own analysis. For this sample there are under 400,000 distinct CDR3 sequences; more than 4.5% appear just once. The leading ten clones occupy 2.6% of the sample.

This clonotype occurred many times. The specificity of this receptor is unknown. No much larger clone exists at a distance of one base, and base qualities are not known. This sample comprised whole blood, obtained in connection with sensitization to the hapten diphenylcyclopropenone (DPC). The V and J segments used are TRBV3-1 and TRBJ2-5; 8 middle bases align to TRBD2. This TCR was sampled from a woman aged 45 to 65 with alopecia areata. Some clones in this sample may be carry-over from other donors' samples. The DNA is TGTGCCAGCAACCCACTAGCGGATAAAGAGACCCAGTACTTC. Its protein is CASNPLADKETQYF.